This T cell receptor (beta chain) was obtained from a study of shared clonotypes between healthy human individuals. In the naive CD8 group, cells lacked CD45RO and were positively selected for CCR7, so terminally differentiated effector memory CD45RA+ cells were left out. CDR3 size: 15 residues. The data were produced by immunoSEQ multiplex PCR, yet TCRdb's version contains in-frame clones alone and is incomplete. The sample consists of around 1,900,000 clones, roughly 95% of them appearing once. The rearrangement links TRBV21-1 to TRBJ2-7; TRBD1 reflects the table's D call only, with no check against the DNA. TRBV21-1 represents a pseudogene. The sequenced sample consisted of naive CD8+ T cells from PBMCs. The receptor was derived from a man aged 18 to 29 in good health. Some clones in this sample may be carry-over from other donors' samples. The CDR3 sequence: CASSSPGQGVYEQYF. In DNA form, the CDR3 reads TGTGCCAGCAGCTCCCCGGGACAGGGCGTCTACGAGCAGTACTTC.